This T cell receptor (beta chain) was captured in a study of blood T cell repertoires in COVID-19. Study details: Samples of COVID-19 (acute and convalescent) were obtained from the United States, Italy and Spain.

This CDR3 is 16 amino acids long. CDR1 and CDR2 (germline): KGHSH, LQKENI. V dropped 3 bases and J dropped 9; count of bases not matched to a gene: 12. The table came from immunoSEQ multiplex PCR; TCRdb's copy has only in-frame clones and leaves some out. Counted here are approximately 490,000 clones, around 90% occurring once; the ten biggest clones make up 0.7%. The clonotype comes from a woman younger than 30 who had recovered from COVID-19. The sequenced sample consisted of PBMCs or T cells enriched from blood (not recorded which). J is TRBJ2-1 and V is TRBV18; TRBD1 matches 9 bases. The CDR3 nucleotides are TGTGCCAGCTCACCCTCGGGGACAGGGCAGTCAATTGAGCAGTTCTTC. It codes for CASSPSGTGQSIEQFF.